This T cell receptor (beta chain) came from a study of radiotherapy plus CTLA-4 blockade in lung cancer. Turning to the study itself: Objective response was observed in approximately 18% of patients, and disease control in roughly 30%.

Chemo-refractory metastatic non-small-cell lung cancer patients received focal radiation with ipilimumab CTLA-4 blockade. Study findings and constraints: After radiotherapy and ipilimumab, tumor-derived clones expanded in peripheral blood. Early clonal dynamics of blood T cells, together with interferon-beta, were reported as the best response predictor.

TCRdb keeps only in-frame clones here, not all; method: immunoSEQ multiplex PCR. The sample holds 90,000 or so clones; roughly 80% are singletons and the top ten take roughly 0.8%. Remarks on this clone: What it binds is not known.

This sample comprised peripheral blood, obtained from a patient treated with radiotherapy plus ipilimumab. The source of this sequence is a human donor with non-small cell lung cancer who had stable disease on radiotherapy plus ipilimumab.

This CDR3 is CASSSQGFPNSPLHF. CDR3 nucleotides: TGTGCCAGCAGCTCCCAGGGGTTCCCTAATTCACCCCTCCACTTT. The chain links TRBV9 to TRBJ1-6; D is possibly TRBD1 (6 bases). The length of the CDR3 is 15 residues. V was trimmed by 4 bases and J by 6 bases, leaving 14 bases between them. Germline CDR1 SGDLS, CDR2 YYNGEE.